This TCR beta chain was profiled in a study of blood T cell repertoires in COVID-19. The CDR3 is 14 amino acids. Deletions cut 4 bases from V and 2 bases from J, with 8 bases between. Germline CDR1 is KGHSH and CDR2 is LQKENI. Generated by immunoSEQ multiplex PCR, the TCRdb table keeps only in-frame clones and is missing some. The table shows about 280,000 clones, with around 92% occurring only once. The receptor was derived from a woman in her sixties or seventies who had recovered from COVID-19. Source material: PBMCs or T cells enriched from blood (not recorded which). The chain recombines TRBV18 with TRBJ2-2; possible D gene TRBD2, 5 bases. CDR3 coding DNA: TGTGCCAGCTCACGAGGGATCAACACCGGGGAGCTGTTTTTT. Its protein product is CASSRGINTGELFF.